This T cell receptor (beta chain) was documented in a study of T-cell reconstitution after alpha-beta-depleted transplantation in children (dated by TCRdb to the mid-2010s). Some background on the complete study: The study quantitatively tracked T-cell immune reconstitution after TCRalphabeta/CD19-depleted allogeneic hematopoietic cell transplantation in children using TCR repertoire profiling.

Read against the paper, the sample's treatment or condition label means: allogeneic hematopoietic cell transplantation with graft depleted of TCRalphabeta T cells and CD19 B cells. The transplant recipients were children given TCRalphabeta/CD19-depleted allogeneic hematopoietic cell grafts. Libraries were built with PCR. TCRdb shows the sequencer as Illumina HiSeq 2500. To normalize quantification of the TCRbeta repertoire, the TCR libraries were built with molecular barcoding that relied on unique molecular identifiers. TCRdb passed the public sequencing reads through fastp at Q25 and MiXCR, retaining productive beta sequences. Each entry merges the rows of one CDR3 protein and shows their most common DNA and genes. The sample records over 100,000 distinct CDR3 sequences, 7.5% to 9% of which are singletons. Jointly, the top ten make up approximately 16% of the sample. V loses 0 bases, J loses 0 bases, and the germline ends lie 6 bases apart. The CDR3 sequence holds 14 residues, the cysteine and phenylalanine included. Only the CDR3 DNA stays, 42 bases, in frame from base 1. Taken from the germline V gene (reference sequence), the CDR1 and CDR2 loops are SGHNT and YYREEE.

Here is what the overall study found, with its caveats: The frequencies of hyperexpanded clones fell over the following months, and after one year, T-cell counts and TCRbeta diversity were mostly attributed to newly produced T cells. In some patients, the high TCRbeta diversity seen at day 60 was put down to recipient T cells and intrathymic progenitors that had survived conditioning. The apparently early recovery of alphabetaT-cell counts about two months after transplant reportedly depended on only several hundred rapidly expanded clones that came from non-depleted graft cells.

About this clonotype: The antigen it binds to is not known. No clone much larger than this one lies a single base away; base qualities are absent.

Here the chain combines TRBV5-4 and TRBJ1-1; there is no confident call for the D gene. The receptor's source is a boy aged 2 to 10 with acute lymphoblastic leukemia, due to receive a stem cell transplant. This sample comprised PBMCs, obtained before TCRalphabeta/CD19-depleted stem cell transplant. The bases read TGTGCCAGCAGCTTGGCTGTAGTGAACACTGAAGCTTTCTTT. It translates to CASSLAVVNTEAFF.